This TCR beta chain was profiled in a study of shared clonotypes between healthy human individuals. Study-level information: Participating donors consisted of a couple of women and a few men aged 18 to 49.

V was clipped by 11 bases and J by 6 bases, with 20 bases between them. Germline V gives CDR1 MNHEY, CDR2 SMNVEV (reference sequence). CDR3 length: 13 amino acids. Study observations and caveats: In having few donors, the study represented limited genetic and exposure-history diversity.

Unsorted PBMC replicate PCRs drew on about 290 ng DNA, representing around 30,000 T cell genomes. Study processing details: Junction-only sequences without quality scores came from ImmunoSEQ, so filtering differed. Sequenced by immunoSEQ multiplex PCR; TCRdb stores in-frame clones only, minus some. V and J calls and clone size come straight from that table; D and trimming were deduced from the DNA. The sample contains about 490,000 clones, roughly 85% of which appear only once. As for this clone: As yet, its antigen is unknown.

The chain joins TRBV27 to TRBJ2-7; TRBD1 might be the D (6 bases). Sequenced sample: PBMCs. The TCR was taken from a woman between 40 and 50 years old in good health. Some clones in this sample may be carry-over from other donors' samples. The DNA for the CDR3 is TGTGCCTCCCTAAGTGGGAAAGGGGGCGAGCAGTACTTC. Translating it yields CASLSGKGGEQYF.